In this sample, the clone carrying this T cell receptor (beta chain) turned up once. The CDR3 has 12 residues. CDR1 is SEHNR, CDR2 FQNEAQ, per germline (reference sequence). Trimming took 0 bases from V and 13 from J, leaving 10 bases between them. This sample was included in a study of blood T cell repertoires in COVID-19. TCRdb's table, derived via immunoSEQ multiplex PCR, lists solely in-frame clones and lacks some. The table shows about 310,000 clones, with 85% occurring only once. The sample was PBMCs or T cells enriched from blood (not recorded which). This chain connects TRBV7-9 to TRBJ2-1, with a possible D match to TRBD1 (5 bases). The TCR comes from a woman aged 25 to 39 who had been exposed to COVID-19. As DNA, the CDR3 is TGTGCCAGCAGCTTAGCAGGGGATCTACAGTTCTTC. Translated: CASSLAGDLQFF.